Shown below are 2 T cell receptor beta chains from a single sample sequenced in a study of post-analysis software for immune sequencing data. Presence of unique molecular identifiers characterized the TCR beta cDNA libraries. Via MiXCR, TCRdb re-called the PCR reads, giving one row per CDR3 protein. The table lists 650,000 to 850,000 distinct CDR3 sequences, 35% to 55% of them singletons. Whole-study findings and limits: Patients showed TRBV5-6, TRBV5-1 and TRBV20-1 among about five TRBV segments more frequent than in controls.

Their antigen targets remain unknown. The sequencing input was blood. The receptors were sampled from a girl aged 10-17 years with multiple sclerosis.

The rearrangement joins TRBV5-1 to TRBJ2-1; D call uncertain. Germline CDR1 SGHRS, CDR2 YFSETQ. The CDR3 runs 13 residues. Deletions cut 2 bases from V and 8 bases from J, with 11 bases between. The CDR3 DNA is TGCGCCAGCAGCTTCTCCGTAAGCTATGAGCAGTTCTTC. Translated: CASSFSVSYEQFF. The full variable domain, in which reference TRBV5-1 and TRBJ2-1 provide the parts outside the CDR3, is KAGVTQTPRYLIKTRGQQVTLSCSPISGHRSVSWYQQTPGQGLQFLFEYFSETQRNKGNFPGRFSGRQFSNSRSEMNVSTLELGDSALYLCASSFSVSYEQFFGPGTRLTVL.

In this sample, this clonotype turned up once. The chain employs TRBV20-1 and TRBJ2-7; 8 nucleotides agree with TRBD2. J was trimmed by 6 bases and V by 5 bases; bases with no gene match: 12. Germline V gives CDR1 DFQATT, CDR2 SNEGSKA (reference sequence). The length of the CDR3 is 14 residues. This CDR3 is CSAGGLGHRGEQYF. CDR3 nucleotides: TGCAGTGCTGGGGGACTAGGGCATCGGGGCGAGCAGTACTTC.